Below are 27 T cell receptor beta chains sequenced from a single sample in a study of shared clonotypes between healthy human individuals. Sequenced by immunoSEQ multiplex PCR; TCRdb stores in-frame clones only, minus some. The data contain over 400,000 clones, about 96% of them singletons. The source material was naive CD4+ T cells sorted from blood. Regarding subset: CD45RA+ positively selected. Receptors originate from a woman aged 30 to 39 in good health.

This clone was detected only once. The chain is built from TRBV29-1 and TRBJ1-1; no firm D call. Germline-derived CDR1 and CDR2 are SQVTM and ANQGSEA. The CDR3 loop spans 12 amino acids. Trimming took off 0 bases at V and 5 bases at J, with 7 bases between the two ends. CDR3 residues: CSVEDGWTEAFF. In DNA, the CDR3 is TGCAGCGTTGAAGATGGGTGGACTGAAGCTTTCTTT.

This chain uses TRBV12-5 with TRBJ2-5; 7 bases map to TRBD1. The CDR3 extends over 14 amino acids. The V gene end was trimmed by 9 bases and the J gene end by 5 bases; junction bases not matched to a gene: 12. Germline V gene lookup returns CDR1 LGHNT and CDR2 FRNRAP. CDR3: CASSDRTDVETQYF. Written as DNA, the CDR3 is TGTGCTAGCTCGGACAGGACAGATGTTGAGACCCAGTACTTC.

The chain links TRBV10-3 to TRBJ2-7; TRBD1 matches at 7 bases. With V trimmed by 10 bases and J by 0 bases, 12 bases remained unmatched. This CDR3 is 15 amino acids long. CDR1 ENHRY and CDR2 SYGVKD come from the germline V gene. The CDR3 reads CATSRTGRDSYEQYF. The CDR3 bases are TGTGCCACAAGTAGGACAGGCCGCGACTCCTACGAGCAGTACTTC.

This clone showed up just a few times. The chain combines TRBV28 with TRBJ2-7; TRBD1 matches at 10 bases. CDR3 length equals 14 residues. Per the germline V gene, CDR1 is MDHEN and CDR2 is SYDVKM. Losses at the gene ends were 5 bases for V and 2 bases for J; bases not matched to a gene: 3. CDR3 sequence reads: CASSGTGVPYEQYF. Here the CDR3 DNA reads TGTGCCAGCAGTGGGACAGGGGTTCCCTACGAGCAGTACTTC.

V usage is TRBV6-1 and J usage is TRBJ2-5; TRBD2 matches at 7 bases. The V gene end was trimmed by 4 bases and the J gene end by 2 bases; junction bases not matched to a gene: 4. The CDR3 runs to 14 residues. Per germline, CDR1 MNHNS and CDR2 SASEGT. The CDR3 DNA reads as TGTGCCAGCAGTGTCCTAGCGGAACAAGAGACCCAGTACTTC. As protein: CASSVLAEQETQYF.

This chain links TRBV19 with TRBJ1-2; weak D call: TRBD1 (6 bases). The length of the CDR3 is 14 residues. From germline, CDR1 is LNHDA and CDR2 SQIVND (reference sequence). The V gene lost 1 base and the J gene lost 7 bases, with 13 bases spanning the gap. CDR3 protein: CASSIAGGAPGYTF. CDR3 in DNA: TGTGCCAGTAGTATAGCGGGGGGGGCGCCTGGCTACACCTTC. Combining the CDR3 with reference TRBV19 and TRBJ1-2 gives the whole variable domain DGGITQSPKYLFRKEGQNVTLSCEQNLNHDAMYWYRQDPGQGLRLIYYSQIVNDFQKGDIAEGYSVSREKKESFPLTVTSAQKNPTAFYLCASSIAGGAPGYTFGSGTRLTVV.

The chain recombines TRBV30 with TRBJ1-5; tentatively, D is TRBD1 (6 bases). Germline V gives CDR1 GTSNPN, CDR2 SVGIG (reference sequence). V was clipped by 0 bases and J by 4 bases, with 10 bases between them. The CDR3 consists of 14 residues. The CDR3 loop is CAWSVGDNNQPQHF. CDR3 in DNA: TGTGCCTGGAGTGTGGGGGACAATAATCAGCCCCAGCATTTT.

This chain joins TRBV10-3 and TRBJ2-1; a weak D match, TRBD1 (5 bases). CDR1 and CDR2 (germline): ENHRY, SYGVKD. Trimming shortened V by 2 bases and J by 0 bases, and 17 bases separated the two germline ends. There are 18 residues in the CDR3. CDR3 coding DNA: TGTGCCATCAGTGAGCGGCCTGGACACACAAGCTCCTACAATGAGCAGTTCTTC. Its protein is CAISERPGHTSSYNEQFF.

The chain recombines TRBV6-1 with TRBJ1-2; 8 nucleotides match TRBD1. V shed 6 bases and J 4 bases; nucleotides not matched to a gene: 10. This CDR3 has 15 amino acids. Germline-derived CDR1 and CDR2 are MNHNS and SASEGT. The CDR3 coding sequence is TGTGCCAGCAGCAAGGACAGGGCCTATGCCTATGGCTACACCTTC. Translating it yields CASSKDRAYAYGYTF.

This chain uses TRBV6-5 with TRBJ1-2, with 11 bases aligning to TRBD1. This CDR3 is built from 15 residues. Germline assignment: CDR1 MNHEY and CDR2 SVGAGI. Unmatched junction bases numbered 7, after V lost 6 bases and J lost 4 bases. In DNA form, the CDR3 reads TGTGCCAGCAGCCCTGGACAGGGGGCTGGCTATGGCTACACCTTC. It specifies CASSPGQGAGYGYTF.

The chain joins TRBV5-1 to TRBJ2-6; D remains unclear. This CDR3 is 17 amino acids long. CDR1 and CDR2 (germline): SGHRS, YFSETQ. The germline V and J ends were trimmed by 1 base and 1 base, with 12 bases remaining between them. In DNA form, the CDR3 reads TGCGCCAGCAGCTTGCAGGCGTGGCGATCTGGGGCCAACGTCCTGACTTTC. This encodes CASSLQAWRSGANVLTF.

This clone was counted once. The chain has TRBV6-6 and TRBJ1-5; 7 nucleotides agree with TRBD1. Germline CDR1 and CDR2: MNHNY and SVGAGI (reference sequence). The ends lost 6 bases at V and 6 bases at J; junction bases unmatched: 8. This CDR3 has 14 residues. The chain's CDR3 is CASSPDRATQPQHF. The CDR3 region has the DNA TGTGCCAGCAGCCCTGACAGGGCAACTCAGCCCCAGCATTTT.

The V gene is TRBV6-6, the J gene TRBJ1-5, with D perhaps TRBD1 (6 bases). From germline, CDR1 is MNHNY and CDR2 SVGAGI (reference sequence). Trimming removed 5 bases at V and 5 bases at J, with 13 bases between. CDR3 size: 14 residues. The CDR3 nucleotides are TGTGCCAGCAGTGCTACAGGGATTTATCAGCCCCAGCATTTT. This sequence encodes CASSATGIYQPQHF.

The chain has TRBV29-1 and TRBJ2-7, with 10 bases that match TRBD1. Germline V gives CDR1 SQVTM, CDR2 ANQGSEA. V dropped 6 bases and J dropped 3; count of bases not matched to a gene: 8. The CDR3 is made up of 14 amino acids. The CDR3 DNA reads TGCAGCGTCCGCCGGGACAGGGGACACTACGAGCAGTACTTC. Its protein product is CSVRRDRGHYEQYF.

V is TRBV6-6 and J is TRBJ1-5, with TRBD1 matching 7 bases. CDR1 and CDR2 (germline): MNHNY, SVGAGI (reference sequence). The CDR3 contains 16 residues. The J segment lost 7 bases and the V segment lost 0 bases, leaving 9 bases of the junction unmatched. CDR3 region: CASSYSRQGVGQPQHF. The CDR3, as DNA: TGTGCCAGCAGTTACTCTAGACAGGGAGTCGGGCAGCCCCAGCATTTT.

The V call is TRBV5-1, the J call TRBJ2-1; D is unclear. Germline V gene lookup returns CDR1 SGHRS and CDR2 YFSETQ. The CDR3 is 12 residues long. Trimming left V 1 base short and J 7 bases short, with 6 bases between. CDR3 DNA: TGCGCCAGCAGCTTGAATGGGAATGAGCAGTTCTTC. This gives the protein CASSLNGNEQFF. The variable domain in full, with the rest retrieved from reference TRBV5-1 and TRBJ2-1, is KAGVTQTPRYLIKTRGQQVTLSCSPISGHRSVSWYQQTPGQGLQFLFEYFSETQRNKGNFPGRFSGRQFSNSRSEMNVSTLELGDSALYLCASSLNGNEQFFGPGTRLTVL.

The rearrangement links TRBV13 to TRBJ2-5; D uncertain. Germline CDR1 is PRHDT and CDR2 is FYEKMQ (reference sequence). V gave up 3 bases and J gave up 5 bases, with 10 bases separating them. CDR3 length: 13 amino acids. The CDR3: CASSFISRETQYF. DNA of the CDR3: TGTGCCAGCAGCTTTATATCTCGGGAGACCCAGTACTTC.

V gene TRBV27 combines with J gene TRBJ1-3; 10 positions agree with TRBD1. This CDR3 is built from 16 residues. Germline V CDR1 and CDR2: MNHEY, SMNVEV (reference sequence). V trimming: 5 bases; J trimming: 8 bases; junction bases outside the gene matches: 12. The CDR3 protein is CASSLRGQGVRDTIYF. The DNA for the CDR3 is TGTGCCAGCAGTCTACGCGGACAGGGGGTGAGGGACACCATATATTTT.

The rearrangement uses TRBV30 and TRBJ2-3; D not resolved. The CDR3 is 15 residues long. Germline V gives CDR1 GTSNPN, CDR2 SVGIG (reference sequence). Trimming stripped 2 bases from V and 4 bases from J, with 16 bases between. The CDR3 spells CAWSKALKPPDTQYF. The DNA for the CDR3 is TGTGCCTGGAGTAAGGCCCTAAAGCCTCCAGATACGCAGTATTTT.

The gene calls are TRBV2 and TRBJ1-3; the D gene is possibly TRBD1 (5 bases). Germline V lookup: CDR1 SNHLY, CDR2 FYNNEI. The CDR3 has 16 amino acids. V lost 7 bases, J lost 1 base, and 17 bases lay in between. Here the CDR3 reads CASTIRQSPSGNTIYF. In nucleotides, the CDR3 is TGTGCCAGCACCATTAGACAGTCTCCGTCTGGAAACACCATATATTTT.

This rearrangement joins TRBV11-2 to TRBJ2-1; perhaps TRBD2 as D (6 bases). The CDR3 sequence is 16 residues long. CDR1 is SGHAT, CDR2 FQNNGV, per germline. The germline V and J ends were trimmed by 3 bases and 5 bases, with 17 bases remaining between them. The CDR3 region is CASSFRAGSLDNEQFF. CDR3 sequence (DNA): TGTGCCAGCAGCTTCCGAGCCGGGAGTTTAGACAATGAGCAGTTCTTC.

This clone was seen only once. V is TRBV19 and J is TRBJ2-3, with TRBD2 identical over 10 bases. Germline values: CDR1 LNHDA, CDR2 SQIVND (reference sequence). Trimming at V came to 1 base and at J to 5 bases, leaving 6 bases not matched to a gene. The CDR3 is 16 residues long. CDR3: CASSIGVTSGQDTQYF. The CDR3 DNA is TGTGCCAGTAGTATAGGGGTGACTAGCGGGCAAGATACGCAGTATTTT. Looking up the rest from reference TRBV19 and TRBJ2-3 gives the full variable domain: DGGITQSPKYLFRKEGQNVTLSCEQNLNHDAMYWYRQDPGQGLRLIYYSQIVNDFQKGDIAEGYSVSREKKESFPLTVTSAQKNPTAFYLCASSIGVTSGQDTQYFGPGTRLTVL.

The chain links TRBV15 to TRBJ2-3; the match to TRBD1 covers 8 bases. The CDR3 loop spans 16 amino acids. Germline V CDR1 and CDR2: LNHNV, YYDKDF (reference sequence). V was clipped by 5 bases and J by 5 bases; unmatched bases: 12. The CDR3 DNA follows: TGTGCCACCAGCTCGGGAACAGGGGGGTGGATAGATACGCAGTATTTT. Protein: CATSSGTGGWIDTQYF.

V is TRBV18 and J is TRBJ2-5; D is ambiguous. Per the germline V gene, CDR1 is KGHSH and CDR2 is LQKENI. The CDR3 spans 13 residues. Deletions cut 4 bases from V and 5 bases from J, with 11 bases between. CDR3 sequence (DNA): TGTGCCAGCTCACTGAAAGGTTGGGAGACCCAGTACTTC. It encodes CASSLKGWETQYF. Full variable domain (rest looked up from reference TRBV18 and TRBJ2-5): NAGVMQNPRHLVRRRGQEARLRCSPMKGHSHVYWYRQLPEEGLKFMVYLQKENIIDESGMPKERFSAEFPKEGPSILRIQQVVRGDSAAYFCASSLKGWETQYFGPGTRLLVL.

This chain uses TRBV7-8 with TRBJ2-7; D remains ambiguous. V was trimmed by 2 bases and J by 5 bases, leaving 7 bases between them. Germline V lookup: CDR1 SGHVS, CDR2 FQNEAQ. The length of the CDR3 is 12 residues. For the CDR3, the DNA is TGTGCCAGCAGCTTAAATCGACACGAGCAGTACTTC. Translated, it gives CASSLNRHEQYF.

Here the CDR3 reads CASSDPPGETEAFF. The DNA of the CDR3 is TGTGCCAGTAGTGACCCGCCAGGGGAGACTGAAGCTTTCTTT. This chain joins TRBV19 and TRBJ1-1; TRBD1 might be the D (6 bases). Germline CDR1 and CDR2: LNHDA and SQIVND (reference sequence). The CDR3 runs to 14 residues. V dropped 5 bases and J dropped 5 bases, with 15 bases sitting between them.

The gene calls are TRBV23-1 and TRBJ2-1; tentatively, D is TRBD2 (6 bases). TRBV23-1 is classed as an ORF, of uncertain function. The V gene lost 6 bases and the J gene lost 8 bases, with 14 bases spanning the gap. The CDR3 consists of 13 residues. In DNA, the CDR3 is TGCGCCAGCAGAGGGACTCGGAGGGATGAGCAGTTCTTC. This gives the protein CASRGTRRDEQFF.